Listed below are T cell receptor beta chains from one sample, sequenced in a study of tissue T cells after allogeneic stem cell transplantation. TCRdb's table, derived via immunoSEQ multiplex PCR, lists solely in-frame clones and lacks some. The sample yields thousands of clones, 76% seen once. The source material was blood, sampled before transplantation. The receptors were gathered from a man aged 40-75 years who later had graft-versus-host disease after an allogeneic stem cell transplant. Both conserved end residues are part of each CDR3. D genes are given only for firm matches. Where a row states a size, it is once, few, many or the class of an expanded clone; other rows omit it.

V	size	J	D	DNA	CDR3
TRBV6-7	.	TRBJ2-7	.	TGTGCCAGCAGTTGCTTGACAGATACCTACGAGCAGTACTTC	CASSCLTDTYEQYF
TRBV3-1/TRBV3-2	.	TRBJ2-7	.	TGTGCCAGCAGCGGGCGGGACACTTCCAGCCACGAGCAGTACTTC	CASSGRDTSSHEQYF
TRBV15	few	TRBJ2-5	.	TGTGCCACCAGCAGGGAGAGTGGGGAGACCCAGTACTTC	CATSRESGETQYF
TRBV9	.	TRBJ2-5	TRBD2	TGTGCCAGCAACCCCGAGCCTAGCGGGGGCCAAGAGACCCAGTACTTC	CASNPEPSGGQETQYF
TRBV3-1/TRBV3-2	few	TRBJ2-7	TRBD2	TGTGCCAGCAGCGGCAGCGGGAGGACCTACGAGCAGTACTTC	CASSGSGRTYEQYF
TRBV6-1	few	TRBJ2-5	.	TGTGCCAGCAGTGAAATGTTGATGGGCGGCCAAGAGACCCAGTACTTC	CASSEMLMGGQETQYF
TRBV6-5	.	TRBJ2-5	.	TGTGCCAGCAGAAGGCCGGGGGAGACCCAGTACTTC	CASRRPGETQYF
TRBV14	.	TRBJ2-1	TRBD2	TGTGCCAGCAGCACCAGGGGACTAGCGGGGTCCTACAATGAGCAGTTCTTC	CASSTRGLAGSYNEQFF
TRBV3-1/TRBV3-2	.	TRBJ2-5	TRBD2	TGTGCCAGCAGCCGGCTAGCGGAGCAGACCCAGTACTTC	CASSRLAEQTQYF
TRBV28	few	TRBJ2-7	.	TGTGCCAGCAGTCCTCCCCCCTCGGGACACCCTTCCTACGAGCAGTACTTC	CASSPPPSGHPSYEQYF